What follows are 13 T cell receptor beta chains derived from one specimen sequenced in a study of shared clonotypes between healthy human individuals (dated by TCRdb to 2019 to 2021). The library was produced with the immunoSEQ multiplex PCR assay. The immuneACCESS repertoire file appears here via TCRdb, limited to in-frame rearrangements. These files lack a portion of the clones; in checked studies, under half of the deficit traces to unresolved V genes, and the cause of the others is not known. This sample has about 2 million clones in its table, and 85% to 95% of those were observed once. The top ten clones comprise about 0.13% of the sample. Sample: naive CD4+ T cells sorted from blood. What this sample's cell subset or site label stands for: CD45RA+ positively selected. The receptors shown here come from a young man in good health.

This chain connects TRBV28 to TRBJ1-1; the D gene is possibly TRBD1 (5 bases). V shed 3 bases and J shed 3 bases, with 11 bases lying between them. Germline V gene data show CDR1 as MDHEN and CDR2 as SYDVKM. This CDR3 contains 14 residues. CDR3 in DNA: TGTGCCAGCAGTTTGGGCAGGGACGACACTGAAGCTTTCTTT. It translates to CASSLGRDDTEAFF.

V is TRBV6-1 and J is TRBJ1-5; TRBD1 is a possible D gene (5 bases). The V end lost 1 base, the J end lost 7 bases, and 14 bases lay between the germline ends. Germline-derived CDR1 and CDR2 are MNHNS and SASEGT. The CDR3 contains 15 residues. CDR3 protein: CASSEVRPGIQPQHF. The CDR3 coding sequence is TGTGCCAGCAGTGAAGTTAGACCAGGGATACAGCCCCAGCATTTT.

The chain carries TRBV19 and TRBJ2-2; TRBD2 matches at 14 bases. Trimming at V came to 3 bases and at J to 5 bases, leaving 11 bases not matched to a gene. Germline CDR1 reads LNHDA; CDR2 reads SQIVND (reference sequence). The CDR3 extends over 19 amino acids. The CDR3 reads CASSIRPGTSGRWTGELFF. The CDR3 DNA sequence: TGTGCCAGTAGTATTCGACCCGGGACTAGCGGGAGATGGACCGGGGAGCTGTTTTTT.

This sequence joins TRBV7-2 and TRBJ2-1; D is unclear. This CDR3 has 10 amino acids. V lost 8 bases and J 7 bases, leaving 6 bases between the germline ends. Germline CDR1 is SGHTA and CDR2 is FQGNSA. CDR3: CASGSNEQFF. In DNA form, the CDR3 reads TGTGCCAGCGGTTCGAATGAGCAGTTCTTC.

This chain connects TRBV7-9 to TRBJ2-7; perhaps TRBD1 as D (6 bases). Germline assignment: CDR1 SEHNR and CDR2 FQNEAQ (reference sequence). Between the trimmed V and J ends, which lost 4 bases and 3 bases, there was a span of 19 bases. This CDR3 is 16 amino acids long. CDR3 in amino acids: CASSSFTGTTFYEQYF. The CDR3, as DNA: TGTGCCAGCAGCTCGTTTACCGGGACAACCTTCTACGAGCAGTACTTC.

The chain couples TRBV6-1 to TRBJ1-1; possible D gene TRBD1, 5 bases. Trimming stripped 4 bases from V and 0 bases from J, with 15 bases between. This CDR3 comprises 16 residues. Germline CDR1 is MNHNS and CDR2 is SASEGT. The CDR3 region is CASSGRGGEVNTEAFF. The CDR3 nucleotides are TGTGCCAGCAGTGGGAGGGGAGGTGAGGTGAACACTGAAGCTTTCTTT.

In regard to this clone: The same CDR3 can be traced to other DNA sequences in this sample. The J gene is TRBJ1-1, the V gene TRBV18; D unclear. The CDR3 consists of 13 residues. Trimming took 3 bases from V and 6 from J, leaving 11 bases between them. Per germline, CDR1 KGHSH and CDR2 LQKENI. This chain's CDR3 is CASSPSLGAEAFF. CDR3 sequence (DNA): TGTGCCAGCTCACCGTCCCTTGGGGCTGAAGCTTTCTTT.

The gene calls are TRBV2 and TRBJ2-7, with 7 positions matching TRBD2. The CDR3 has 12 amino acids. The V segment lost 6 bases and the J segment 4 bases; nucleotides outside the gene matches: 3. The germline V gene encodes CDR1 SNHLY and CDR2 FYNNEI. The CDR3 spells CASRLSGYEQYF. In nucleotides, the CDR3 is TGTGCCAGCAGGCTTAGCGGGTACGAGCAGTACTTC.

V and J are TRBV2 and TRBJ1-1; 9 bases fit TRBD1. The V gene's germline CDR1 is SNHLY and CDR2 FYNNEI. This CDR3 region has 19 residues. The trim removed 0 bases at V and 2 bases at J, leaving 13 bases unmatched. CDR3 loop: CASSEAISRDRDRNTEAFF. The CDR3 DNA reads TGTGCCAGCAGTGAAGCGATATCCCGGGACAGGGATCGAAACACTGAAGCTTTCTTT.

V and J are TRBV27 and TRBJ1-2; no clear D gene. Looked up from germline, CDR1 is MNHEY and CDR2 is SMNVEV (reference sequence). Trimming removed 0 bases at V and 3 bases at J, with 8 bases between. The CDR3 totals 14 residues. For the CDR3, the DNA is TGTGCCAGCAGTTTATCAAAGGCTTACTATGGCTACACCTTC. This gives the protein CASSLSKAYYGYTF.

The V gene is TRBV5-6, the J gene TRBJ1-4; no reliable D call. This CDR3 spans 16 amino acids. Germline-derived CDR1 and CDR2 are SGHDT and YYEEEE. V gave up 2 bases and J gave up 3 bases, with 14 bases separating them. In nucleotides, the CDR3 is TGTGCCAGCAGCTTTCGAACGTACGTCCCTAATGAAAAACTGTTTTTT. Amino acids: CASSFRTYVPNEKLFF.

The chain recombines TRBV7-2 with TRBJ2-2; the match to TRBD2 covers 10 bases. The germline CDR1 and CDR2 sequences are SGHTA and FQGNSA. The CDR3 has 15 amino acids. J was trimmed by 7 bases and V by 2 bases; bases with no gene match: 4. The CDR3 DNA is TGTGCCAGCAGCTTACTAGCGGGAGTTAACGGGGAGCTGTTTTTT. This encodes CASSLLAGVNGELFF.

The chain employs TRBV6-5 and TRBJ2-7; D is perhaps TRBD2 (5 bases). Trimming took 5 bases from V and 10 from J, leaving 12 bases between them. The CDR3 is made up of 11 amino acids. Germline values: CDR1 MNHEY, CDR2 SVGAGI. DNA for the CDR3: TGTGCCAGCAGTCAAGGACTCGGCCAGTACTTC. The encoded protein is CASSQGLGQYF.